This entry describes one T cell receptor (beta chain). What it recognizes is unknown. These data belong to a study of cytomegalovirus exposure and HLA in healthy donors. Study-level points and caveats: In a later analysis, parvovirus B19, influenza, CMV and Epstein-Barr virus appeared linked to several top co-occurrence clusters. HLA alleles were associated with roughly 17,000 TCR beta sequences in a later analysis at 0.05 false discovery rate. Highly shared variants forming one cluster were likely a sequencing artifact. According to the study, some 160 TCR beta chains were cytomegalovirus-associated.

With V trimmed by 5 bases and J by 6 bases, 7 bases remained unmatched. Germline values: CDR1 SEHNR, CDR2 FQNEAQ (reference sequence). This CDR3 region has 17 residues. Use of 60 Vbeta and 13 Jbeta primers characterized the PCR. Generated by immunoSEQ multiplex PCR, the TCRdb table keeps only in-frame clones and is missing some. The sample comprises more than 90,000 clones, about four fifths of which are singletons, and around 1.9% rests with the top ten. Material for sequencing was PBMCs. This clonotype was sampled from a woman in her thirties or forties in good health and CMV-seronegative. V is TRBV7-9 and J is TRBJ2-2; 15 nucleotides match TRBD2. The CDR3 DNA is TGTGCCAGCAGCCGGACTAGCGGGGGGGCCATCGCCGGGGAGCTGTTTTTT. Protein sequence: CASSRTSGGAIAGELFF. The full variable domain, rest sourced from reference TRBV7-9 and TRBJ2-2, is DTGVSQNPRHKITKRGQNVTFRCDPISEHNRLYWYRQTLGQGPEFLTYFQNEAQLEKSRLLSDRFSAERPKGSFSTLEIQRTEQGDSAMYLCASSRTSGGAIAGELFFGEGSRLTVL.